Following are 18 T cell receptor beta chains from one sample sequenced in a study of control samples from healthy donors and cancer patients. This table comes from immunoSEQ multiplex PCR, and its TCRdb copy is limited to in-frame clones, with some not included. This sample has approximately 150,000 clones, with 94% found just once. Sequences were obtained from PBMCs. The receptor source for this set is a man aged 55 to 70 with colorectal cancer.

This chain uses TRBV29-1 with TRBJ1-1, with D perhaps matching TRBD1 (5 bases). Trimming shortened V by 4 bases and J by 5 bases, and 14 bases separated the two germline ends. Germline CDR1 is SQVTM and CDR2 is ANQGSEA. CDR3 length: 13 residues. The CDR3 DNA reads as TGCAGCGTTGTAGGGGACGGGCGAACTGAAGCTTTCTTT. It is translated as CSVVGDGRTEAFF.

V usage is TRBV6-5 and J usage is TRBJ2-3; TRBD2 aligns across 11 bases. V lost 8 bases, J lost 0 bases, and 4 bases stayed unmatched. Per the germline V gene, CDR1 is MNHEY and CDR2 is SVGAGI. The CDR3 runs to 15 residues. The CDR3 DNA is TGTGCCAGCGGGTCTAGCGGGGGGAGCACAGATACGCAGTATTTT. Translating it yields CASGSSGGSTDTQYF.

A single count supports this clone. This same CDR3 is encoded by further DNA sequences in the sample. The chain links TRBV7-9 to TRBJ2-3; D is undetermined. The CDR3 runs to 12 residues. Germline loops: CDR1 SEHNR, CDR2 FQNEAQ (reference sequence). Trimming stripped 5 bases from V and 0 bases from J, with 3 bases between. The chain's CDR3 is CASSLSTDTQYF. In DNA, the CDR3 is TGTGCCAGCAGCCTTAGCACAGATACGCAGTATTTT.

The chain combines TRBV19 with TRBJ1-2; D unresolved. The CDR3 runs 14 residues. V was shortened by 4 bases and J by 2 bases, with 11 bases between the two germline ends. Germline CDR1 is LNHDA and CDR2 is SQIVND (reference sequence). The CDR3 here is CASSNRELNYGYTF. Here the CDR3 DNA reads TGTGCCAGTAGTAACCGTGAACTCAACTATGGCTACACCTTC.

This clone was found a few times. This chain uses TRBV19 with TRBJ1-6; TRBD1 aligns across 8 bases. Germline V gene sequence: CDR1 LNHDA, CDR2 SQIVND (reference sequence). The CDR3 extends over 14 amino acids. Losses at the gene ends were 4 bases for V and 7 bases for J; bases not matched to a gene: 3. The CDR3 sequence is CASSTQGANSPLHF. CDR3 nucleotides: TGTGCCAGTAGTACGCAGGGGGCAAATTCACCCCTCCACTTT. Together with reference TRBV19 and TRBJ1-6, the CDR3 gives the full variable domain: DGGITQSPKYLFRKEGQNVTLSCEQNLNHDAMYWYRQDPGQGLRLIYYSQIVNDFQKGDIAEGYSVSREKKESFPLTVTSAQKNPTAFYLCASSTQGANSPLHFGNGTRLTVT.

V usage is TRBV5-1 and J usage is TRBJ2-2; the match to TRBD1 covers 8 bases. After removal of 0 bases from V and 5 bases from J, the junction contained 6 bases not matched to a gene. Germline loops: CDR1 SGHRS, CDR2 YFSETQ. The CDR3 extends over 16 amino acids. In DNA, the CDR3 is TGCGCCAGCAGCTTGGCCCAGGGGGCGCAAACCGGGGAGCTGTTTTTT. Translated, it gives CASSLAQGAQTGELFF.

The chain couples TRBV3-1 (or the pseudogene TRBV3-2) to TRBJ2-5, with D tentatively TRBD1 (5 bases). This CDR3 spans 14 amino acids. V shed 2 bases and J shed 5 bases, with 12 bases lying between them. Looked up from germline, CDR1 is LGHDT and CDR2 is YNNKEL (reference sequence). The DNA for the CDR3 is TGTGCCAGCAGCCAATCCCAGGGTGCTGAGACCCAGTACTTC. Translating gives CASSQSQGAETQYF.

The chain carries TRBV18 and TRBJ1-2; D perhaps matches TRBD1 (5 bases). This CDR3 is 15 amino acids long. The germline V gene encodes CDR1 KGHSH and CDR2 LQKENI. V was clipped by 3 bases and J by 2 bases, with 13 bases between them. CDR3 loop: CASSPPQGSNYGYTF. The CDR3 region has the DNA TGTGCCAGCTCACCCCCGCAGGGCTCAAACTATGGCTACACCTTC.

This clone was counted between two and nine times. This chain joins TRBV9 and TRBJ2-7, with 10 bases aligning to TRBD2. CDR1 is SGDLS, CDR2 YYNGEE, per germline. J was trimmed by 4 bases and V by 4 bases; bases with no gene match: 14. This CDR3 is built from 17 residues. The CDR3 sequence: CASSPRNGLAGVYEQYF. The CDR3 nucleotides read TGTGCCAGCAGCCCAAGAAATGGGCTAGCGGGGGTGTACGAGCAGTACTTC.

Worth noting for this clone: Other DNA sequences within the sample encode an identical CDR3. This chain links TRBV5-1 with TRBJ1-2, with TRBD1 matching 9 bases. CDR1 and CDR2 from the germline V gene are SGHRS and YFSETQ. The CDR3 runs 13 residues. The trim removed 0 bases at V and 8 bases at J, leaving 2 bases unmatched. The CDR3 coding sequence is TGCGCCAGCAGCTTGGGACAGGGGGGCGGCTACACCTTC. As protein: CASSLGQGGGYTF.

This clone was observed a handful of times. V is TRBV6-5 and J is TRBJ1-1; D not resolved. The CDR3 length is 13 residues. The V gene lost 2 bases and the J gene lost 5 bases, with 9 bases spanning the gap. CDR1 and CDR2 from the germline V gene are MNHEY and SVGAGI. The CDR3 coding sequence is TGTGCCAGCAGTTACGCGGGATGGACTGAAGCTTTCTTT. Amino acids: CASSYAGWTEAFF.

The genes are TRBV4-1 and TRBJ1-2; 7 bases agree with TRBD1. The CDR3 sequence is 14 residues long. Germline values: CDR1 MGHRA, CDR2 YSYEKL. V lost 3 bases to trimming and J lost 2 bases; unmatched junction nucleotides: 3. CDR3 coding DNA: TGCGCCAGCAGCCAGGACAGGAGCAACTATGGCTACACCTTC. Its protein is CASSQDRSNYGYTF.

The gene calls are TRBV25-1 and TRBJ2-3; possible D gene TRBD1, 6 bases. V gave up 0 bases and J gave up 8 bases, with 12 bases separating them. Germline CDR1 is MGHDK and CDR2 is SYGVNS. The CDR3 consists of 14 residues. The CDR3 DNA is TGTGCCAGCAGTGAATATACCCAAGGGGGTACGCAGTATTTT. Protein sequence: CASSEYTQGGTQYF.

CDR3 nucleotides: TGTGCCAGCAGCCCGGGGGTAGCCAAAAACATTCAGTACTTC. This encodes CASSPGVAKNIQYF. This chain uses TRBV11-2 with TRBJ2-4; TRBD2 might be the D (6 bases). Trimming took 5 bases from V and 0 from J, leaving 8 bases between them. The CDR3 length is 14 residues. Germline-derived CDR1 and CDR2 are SGHAT and FQNNGV.

The genes are TRBV19 and TRBJ1-5, with D uncertain. V was cut by 5 bases and J by 7 bases, with 15 bases left in between. The CDR3 length is 14 residues. The V gene's germline CDR1 is LNHDA and CDR2 SQIVND (reference sequence). Here the CDR3 reads CASSFFGRAQPQHF. In DNA form, the CDR3 reads TGTGCCAGTAGTTTCTTTGGGAGGGCCCAGCCCCAGCATTTT.

The chain uses TRBV25-1 and TRBJ1-4; tentative D call: TRBD1 (5 bases). V was clipped by 2 bases and J by 4 bases, with 8 bases between them. This CDR3 has 14 amino acids. Germline CDR1 reads MGHDK; CDR2 reads SYGVNS. The CDR3 bases are TGTGCCAGCAGTGAAAGGGGACTTAATGAAAAACTGTTTTTT. Translation gives CASSERGLNEKLFF.

The V and J genes are TRBV7-8 and TRBJ2-7, with 8 positions matching TRBD1. This CDR3 has 14 residues. The V gene's germline CDR1 is SGHVS and CDR2 FQNEAQ. V dropped 2 bases and J dropped 6; count of bases not matched to a gene: 6. The CDR3, as DNA: TGTGCCAGCAGCTTAATTTCAGGGGGCGGCGAGCAGTACTTC. Amino acid sequence: CASSLISGGGEQYF.

The J gene is TRBJ2-6, the V gene TRBV6-2 or TRBV6-3; the D is unclear. V lost 2 bases, J lost 0 bases, and 14 bases lay in between. This CDR3 is built from 18 residues. CDR1 is MNHEY, CDR2 SVGEGT, per germline. Written as DNA, the CDR3 is TGTGCCAGCAGTTACCCCCCGGACCCCGCCTCTGGGGCCAACGTCCTGACTTTC. Its translation: CASSYPPDPASGANVLTF.